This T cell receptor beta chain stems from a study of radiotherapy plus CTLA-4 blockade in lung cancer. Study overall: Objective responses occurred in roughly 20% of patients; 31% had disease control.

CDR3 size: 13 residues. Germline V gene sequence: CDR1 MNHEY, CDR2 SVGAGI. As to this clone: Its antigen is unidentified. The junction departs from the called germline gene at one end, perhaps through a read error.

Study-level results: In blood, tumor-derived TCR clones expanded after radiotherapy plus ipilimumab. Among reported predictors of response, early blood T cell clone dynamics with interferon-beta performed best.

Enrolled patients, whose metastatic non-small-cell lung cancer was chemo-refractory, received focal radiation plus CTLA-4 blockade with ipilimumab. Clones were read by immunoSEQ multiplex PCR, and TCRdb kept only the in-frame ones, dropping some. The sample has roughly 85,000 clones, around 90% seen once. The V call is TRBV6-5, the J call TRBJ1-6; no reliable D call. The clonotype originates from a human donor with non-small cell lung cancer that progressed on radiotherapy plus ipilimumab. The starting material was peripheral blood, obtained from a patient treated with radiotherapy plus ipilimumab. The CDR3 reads CASTYADNSPLHF. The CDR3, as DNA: TGTGCCAGCACTTACGCCGATAATTCACCCCTCCACTTT.